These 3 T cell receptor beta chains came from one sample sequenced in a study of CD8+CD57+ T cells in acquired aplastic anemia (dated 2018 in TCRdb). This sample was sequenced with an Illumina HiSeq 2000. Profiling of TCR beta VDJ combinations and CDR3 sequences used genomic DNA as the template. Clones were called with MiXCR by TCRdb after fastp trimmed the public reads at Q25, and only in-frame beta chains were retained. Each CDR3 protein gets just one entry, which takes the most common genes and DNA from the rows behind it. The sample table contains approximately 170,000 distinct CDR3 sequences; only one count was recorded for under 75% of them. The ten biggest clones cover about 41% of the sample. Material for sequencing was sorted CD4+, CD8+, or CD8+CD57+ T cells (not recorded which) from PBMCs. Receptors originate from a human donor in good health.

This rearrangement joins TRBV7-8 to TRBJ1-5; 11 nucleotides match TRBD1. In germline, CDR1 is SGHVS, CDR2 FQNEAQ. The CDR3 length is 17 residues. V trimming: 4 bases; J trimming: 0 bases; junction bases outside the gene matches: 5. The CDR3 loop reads CASSSKGTGGSNQPQHF. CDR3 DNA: TGTGCCAGCAGCTCAAAGGGGACAGGGGGTAGCAATCAGCCCCAGCATTTT.

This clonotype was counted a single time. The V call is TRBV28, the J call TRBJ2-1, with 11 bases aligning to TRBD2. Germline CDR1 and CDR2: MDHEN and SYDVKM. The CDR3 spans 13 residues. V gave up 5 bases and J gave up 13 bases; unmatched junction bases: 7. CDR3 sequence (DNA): TGTGCCAGCAGTCTACTAGCGGGAGCGGTTCAGTTCTTC. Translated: CASSLLAGAVQFF.

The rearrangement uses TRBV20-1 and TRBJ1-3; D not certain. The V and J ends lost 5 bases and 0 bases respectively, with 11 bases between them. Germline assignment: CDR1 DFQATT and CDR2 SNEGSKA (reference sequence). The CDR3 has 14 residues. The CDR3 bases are TGCAGTGCTCGCGACGGGAGCTCTGGAAACACCATATATTTT. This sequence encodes CSARDGSSGNTIYF.